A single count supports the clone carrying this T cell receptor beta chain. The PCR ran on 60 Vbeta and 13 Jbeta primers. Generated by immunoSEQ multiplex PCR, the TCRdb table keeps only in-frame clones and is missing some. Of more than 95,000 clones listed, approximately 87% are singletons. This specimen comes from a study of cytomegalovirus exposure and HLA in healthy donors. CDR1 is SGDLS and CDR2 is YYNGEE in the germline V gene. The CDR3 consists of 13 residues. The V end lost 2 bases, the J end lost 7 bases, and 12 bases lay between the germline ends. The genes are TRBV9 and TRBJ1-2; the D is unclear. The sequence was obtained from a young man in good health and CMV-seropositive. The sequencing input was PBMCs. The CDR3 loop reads CASSVGSLSGYTF. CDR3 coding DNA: TGTGCCAGCAGCGTGGGCAGCTTGAGTGGCTACACCTTC.